These 23 T cell receptor beta chains originate from one sample sequenced in a study of T cells after yellow fever vaccination. MiXCR was run by TCRdb on the 5' RACE reads, yielding one entry per CDR3 protein. The sample holds 310,000 or so distinct CDR3 sequences; about 3.5% are singletons and the top ten take 20% to 25%. Sequencing used PBMCs, obtained on the day of the yellow fever booster vaccination. The receptors were gathered from a man younger than 35 who received the YFV17D yellow fever vaccine.

The chain links TRBV10-3 to TRBJ1-6, with TRBD1 matching 10 bases. There are 16 residues in the CDR3. Germline V gene data show CDR1 as ENHRY and CDR2 as SYGVKD. Losses at the gene ends were 3 bases for V and 10 bases for J; bases not matched to a gene: 9. This CDR3 is CAISEGQGGAGSPLHF. CDR3 bases: TGTGCCATCAGTGAAGGACAGGGGGGAGCAGGATCACCCCTCCACTTT.

This clonotype was observed a few times. The rearrangement uses TRBV7-9 and TRBJ2-7; 7 bases line up with TRBD2. V gave up 3 bases and J gave up 3 bases; unmatched junction bases: 8. The CDR3 is made up of 15 amino acids. Germline values: CDR1 SEHNR, CDR2 FQNEAQ (reference sequence). The CDR3 sequence: CASSFTGGLGYEQYF. The CDR3 DNA reads as TGTGCCAGCAGCTTTACGGGGGGTTTAGGCTACGAGCAGTACTTC.

The CDR3 loop is CASSLSPSAALYNEQFF. DNA of the CDR3: TGTGCCAGCAGCTTATCACCATCCGCGGCTTTATACAATGAGCAGTTCTTC. V usage is TRBV11-1 and J usage is TRBJ2-1; D gene uncertain. CDR1 is SGHAT, CDR2 FQDESV, per germline (reference sequence). The CDR3 has 17 amino acids. V was cut by 2 bases and J by 4 bases, with 18 bases left in between.

For this clonotype: This may arise from a read error, as a much more abundant clone is one base away. The chain joins TRBV7-3 to TRBJ2-4; D call uncertain. CDR3 length: 15 residues. The germline CDR1 and CDR2 sequences are SGHTA and FQGTGA. CDR3 sequence: CASSPVPGVKNIKYF. CDR3 coding DNA: TGTGCCAGCAGCCCGGTCCCTGGGGTCAAAAACATTAAGTACTTC.

This clonotype was seen more than once but under ten times. V usage is TRBV20-1 and J usage is TRBJ1-4; 7 bases agree with TRBD1. V lost 0 bases to trimming and J lost 5 bases; unmatched junction nucleotides: 3. This CDR3 is built from 14 residues. The germline CDR1 and CDR2 sequences are DFQATT and SNEGSKA (reference sequence). The CDR3 DNA is TGCAGTGCTAGAGATCCGGGACAGAATGAAAAACTGTTTTTT. Its translation is CSARDPGQNEKLFF.

This clonotype occurred a few times. The chain carries TRBV7-6 and TRBJ1-4; D not resolved. The CDR3 loop spans 16 amino acids. CDR1 is SGHVS and CDR2 is FNYEAQ in the germline V gene. The ends were cut back, 2 bases at V and 3 bases at J, with 13 bases in the middle. This CDR3 is CASSLPPSVSNEKLFF. As DNA, the CDR3 is TGTGCCAGCAGCTTACCTCCATCCGTATCTAATGAAAAACTGTTTTTT.

This clonotype was observed at least ten times. The chain couples TRBV4-1 to TRBJ1-2, with 7 bases matching TRBD1. The CDR3 runs 17 residues. From germline, CDR1 is MGHRA and CDR2 YSYEKL. Unmatched junction bases numbered 14, after V lost 6 bases and J lost 1 base. CDR3 sequence (DNA): TGCGCCAGCAGGATTGGGGACGGGACAGACATTAACTATGGCTACACCTTC. Its translation: CASRIGDGTDINYGYTF.

This clonotype was counted between two and nine times. This chain connects TRBV16 to TRBJ2-7; TRBD1 matches at 8 bases. Germline-derived CDR1 and CDR2 are KGHSY and FQNENV. The CDR3 totals 15 residues. J was trimmed by 6 bases and V by 3 bases; bases with no gene match: 10. In nucleotides, the CDR3 is TGTGCCAGCAGCCAGGTGCGGCAGGGGGCTCCCGAGCAGTACTTC. This gives the protein CASSQVRQGAPEQYF.

The table lists this clonotype with a few counts. The chain uses TRBV18 and TRBJ2-1; 12 bases match TRBD2. Germline V gene lookup returns CDR1 KGHSH and CDR2 LQKENI. There are 16 residues in the CDR3. J was trimmed by 4 bases and V by 2 bases; bases with no gene match: 3. The CDR3 DNA is TGTGCCAGCTCACCAGCCGGGACTAGCGGGTACAATGAGCAGTTCTTC. Translation gives CASSPAGTSGYNEQFF.

J is TRBJ2-5 and V is TRBV18; unclear D gene. V lost 1 base, J lost 5 bases, and 5 bases lay in between. The CDR3 loop spans 12 amino acids. Germline V CDR1 and CDR2: KGHSH, LQKENI. The chain's CDR3 is CASSPRMETQYF. Here the CDR3 DNA reads TGTGCCAGCTCACCACGGATGGAGACCCAGTACTTC.

This clonotype was detected a few times. The V gene is TRBV7-9, the J gene TRBJ2-1; no firm D call. Trimming pared 8 bases from V and 2 bases from J, leaving 4 bases between. The germline V gene has CDR1 SEHNR and CDR2 FQNEAQ (reference sequence). CDR3 size: 11 residues. CDR3 DNA sequence: TGTGCCAGCGAAGCCTACAATGAGCAGTTCTTC. Translated, it gives CASEAYNEQFF.

This clonotype was counted at least ten times. This sequence joins TRBV2 and TRBJ2-1; the D gene is possibly TRBD2 (6 bases). CDR3 size: 15 residues. Germline V gene sequence: CDR1 SNHLY, CDR2 FYNNEI. V dropped 1 base and J dropped 4 bases, with 11 bases sitting between them. The CDR3 nucleotides read TGTGCCAGCAGTGAAGAGGCGGGGACGTACAATGAGCAGTTCTTC. It translates to CASSEEAGTYNEQFF. The entire variable domain, with the rest obtained from reference TRBV2 and TRBJ2-1, is as follows: EPEVTQTPSHQVTQMGQEVILRCVPISNHLYFYWYRQILGQKVEFLVSFYNNEISEKSEIFDDQFSVERPDGSNFTLKIRSTKLEDSAMYFCASSEEAGTYNEQFFGPGTRLTVL.

At least ten counts were recorded for this clonotype. The chain recombines TRBV20-1 with TRBJ2-5; D may be TRBD2 (5 bases). CDR1 is DFQATT and CDR2 is SNEGSKA in the germline V gene (reference sequence). The CDR3 loop spans 12 amino acids. Trimming pared 5 bases from V and 2 bases from J, leaving 9 bases between. CDR3 sequence reads: CSALARQETQYF. CDR3 nucleotide sequence: TGCAGTGCTTTAGCGAGACAAGAGACCCAGTACTTC.

The V call is TRBV6-1, the J call TRBJ1-2, with TRBD1 as a possible D gene (5 bases). Trimming took 6 bases from V and 5 from J, leaving 16 bases between them. This CDR3 comprises 14 residues. Germline CDR1 is MNHNS and CDR2 is SASEGT. CDR3 DNA sequence: TGTGCCAGCAGAGCCCCAGGGAGAGGATATGGCTACACCTTC. Its translation is CASRAPGRGYGYTF.

This clonotype was seen only a few times. This sequence joins TRBV11-2 and TRBJ2-3; 11 bases are shared with TRBD2. The CDR3 consists of 15 residues. Germline V gene data show CDR1 as SGHAT and CDR2 as FQNNGV. The trim removed 7 bases at V and 6 bases at J, leaving 9 bases unmatched. The CDR3 coding sequence is TGTGCCAGCATCCCACTAGCGGGGGAAGGGGATACGCAGTATTTT. This codes for CASIPLAGEGDTQYF.

There are a few counts of this clonotype. V gene TRBV5-1 combines with J gene TRBJ1-5; D ambiguous. Trimming stripped 0 bases from V and 0 bases from J, with 7 bases between. Per germline, CDR1 SGHRS and CDR2 YFSETQ. The CDR3 has 15 amino acids. The CDR3 region has the DNA TGCGCCAGCAGCTTGGGTTCTACTAGCAATCAGCCCCAGCATTTT. Its protein is CASSLGSTSNQPQHF.

This clonotype was detected many times. CDR3 region: CASQGVNTGELFF. For the CDR3, the DNA is TGCGCCTCCCAGGGAGTCAACACCGGGGAGCTGTTTTTT. V gene TRBV5-1 combines with J gene TRBJ2-2; D is possibly TRBD1 or TRBD2 (5 bases each). This CDR3 region has 13 residues. V was pared by 10 bases and J by 2 bases, with 12 bases between. Looked up from germline, CDR1 is SGHRS and CDR2 is YFSETQ.

The J gene is TRBJ1-6, the V gene TRBV7-6, with D unclear. CDR1 and CDR2 from the germline V gene are SGHVS and FNYEAQ. There are 16 residues in the CDR3. With 3 bases removed from V and 0 bases from J, the gap between germline ends came to 9 bases. The CDR3 DNA is TGTGCCAGCAGCTTGAACCGGAGCTCCTATAATTCACCCCTCCACTTT. Protein product: CASSLNRSSYNSPLHF.

The rearrangement uses TRBV7-6 and TRBJ2-1; D is unclear. The CDR3 spans 12 residues. Trimming shortened V by 8 bases and J by 2 bases, and 7 bases separated the two germline ends. CDR1 is SGHVS and CDR2 is FNYEAQ in the germline V gene. The CDR3 is CASGSAYNEQFF. CDR3 DNA sequence: TGTGCCAGCGGTTCAGCCTACAATGAGCAGTTCTTC.

The chain has TRBV5-1 and TRBJ1-2; no reliable D call. The CDR3 covers 15 residues. The germline gives CDR1 SGHRS, CDR2 YFSETQ. Trimming cost V 4 bases and J 4 bases, with 17 bases left between them. The CDR3 bases are TGCGCCAGCAGCCCGGACGTCAGAGGACTCTATGGCTACACCTTC. It is translated as CASSPDVRGLYGYTF.

This clonotype has ten or more counts. The genes are TRBV9 and TRBJ1-6, with D possibly matching TRBD1 (6 bases). This CDR3 region has 15 residues. CDR1 is SGDLS, CDR2 YYNGEE, per germline. Between the trimmed V and J ends, which lost 0 bases and 9 bases, there was a span of 13 bases. CDR3 DNA sequence: TGTGCCAGCAGCGTAGCGTACAGGGAGACTTCACCCCTCCACTTT. It is translated as CASSVAYRETSPLHF.

This clonotype has a count of ten or more. The chain has TRBV28 and TRBJ1-6, with unresolved D. There are 17 residues in the CDR3. V shed 5 bases and J shed 0 bases, with 14 bases lying between them. Germline CDR1 MDHEN, CDR2 SYDVKM. The chain's CDR3 is CASSTLAWSSYNSPLHF. DNA of the CDR3: TGTGCCAGCAGTACTCTAGCGTGGAGCTCCTATAATTCACCCCTCCACTTT.

In this sample, this clonotype turned up a few times. One end of the junction fails to match germline, which may point to a read error. The V and J genes are TRBV2 and TRBJ1-5, with D tentatively TRBD1 (6 bases). Germline values: CDR1 SNHLY, CDR2 FYNNEI. The CDR3 extends over 14 amino acids. CDR3 nucleotide sequence: TGTGCCAGCAGTTTTACAGGGATATATCAGCCCCAGCGTTTT. It specifies CASSFTGIYQPQRF.